A selection of T cell receptor beta chains follows, all from one sample in a study of cytomegalovirus exposure and HLA in healthy donors. Produced via immunoSEQ multiplex PCR; TCRdb's table is partial and in-frame only. The data show more than 100,000 clones, around 9% seen once. Material: PBMCs. The receptor set was obtained from a woman aged 40-49 years in good health and CMV-seropositive. Each CDR3 is given with its conserved first and last residue. A D gene is named only where the DNA matches it firmly. Clone sizes are given selectively: once, few, many, or a class where the clone is expanded.

J gene | D gene | clone size | V gene | CDR3 protein | CDR3 DNA
TRBJ2-1 | NA | few | TRBV2 | CASSETGESSRFF | TGTGCCAGCAGTGAGACCGGGGAGTCTAGTCGGTTCTTC
TRBJ2-2 | NA | NA | TRBV5-6 | CASSNRVTGELFF | TGTGCCAGCAGCAACAGGGTCACCGGGGAGCTGTTTTTT
TRBJ2-5 | TRBD2 | NA | TRBV9 | CASSAPGLGQETQYF | TGTGCCAGCAGCGCCCCGGGACTAGGACAAGAGACCCAGTACTTC
TRBJ1-1 | TRBD1 | few | TRBV7-2 | CASSLRQGNTEAFF | TGTGCCAGCAGCCTTAGACAGGGTAACACTGAAGCTTTCTTT
TRBJ2-4 | TRBD1 | NA | TRBV27 | CASSFRQTGSNIQYF | TGTGCCAGCAGTTTCAGACAGACAGGGTCAAACATTCAGTACTTC
TRBJ2-3 | NA | few | TRBV5-4 | CASSLELRGDTQYF | TGTGCCAGCAGCTTGGAATTGCGGGGAGATACGCAGTATTTT
TRBJ2-2 | NA | NA | TRBV9 | CASSPTNTGELFF | TGTGCCAGCAGCCCCACTAACACCGGGGAGCTGTTTTTT
TRBJ2-6 | NA | few | TRBV7-9 | CASSSTGGGANVLTF | TGTGCCAGCAGCTCGACAGGAGGAGGGGCCAACGTCCTGACTTTC
TRBJ2-1 | TRBD2 | NA | TRBV5-4 | CASSLAGGQQFF | TGTGCCAGCAGCTTAGCGGGGGGGCAGCAGTTCTTC
TRBJ2-3 | NA | NA | TRBV7-2 | CASSLSRGTDTQYF | TGTGCCAGCAGCTTATCACGGGGCACAGATACGCAGTATTTT
TRBJ1-1 | TRBD1 | NA | TRBV6-5 | CASSIQGKAFF | TGTGCCAGCAGCATACAGGGGAAAGCTTTCTTT
TRBJ1-1 | NA | few | TRBV6-5 | CASSYSGGGTEAFF | TGTGCCAGCAGTTACTCTGGGGGAGGGACTGAAGCTTTCTTT
TRBJ2-2 | NA | few | TRBV9 | CASSVAPTGELFF | TGTGCCAGCAGCGTAGCCCCGACCGGGGAGCTGTTTTTT
TRBJ1-1 | NA | many | TRBV6-1 | CASSESREAFF | TGTGCCAGCAGTGAGTCGAGGGAAGCTTTCTTT
TRBJ2-1 | NA | NA | TRBV11-1 | CASSLRTAGNEQFF | TGTGCCAGCAGCTTAAGGACAGCGGGAAATGAGCAGTTCTTC
TRBJ1-2 | NA | NA | TRBV9 | CASSAAPGGQAYGYTF | TGTGCCAGCAGCGCAGCGCCAGGTGGACAAGCTTATGGCTACACCTTC
TRBJ1-1 | NA | NA | TRBV7-2 | CASKRGGNTEAFF | TGTGCCAGCAAGAGGGGGGGGAACACTGAAGCTTTCTTT
TRBJ2-3 | TRBD2 | few | TRBV4-2 | CASSQDGLGRGGASTDTQYF | TGTGCCAGCAGCCAAGACGGGCTCGGGCGCGGGGGGGCCAGCACAGATACGCAGTATTTT
TRBJ1-5 | NA | NA | TRBV6-5 | CASRAEGARNQPQHF | TGTGCCAGCAGAGCAGAGGGCGCTCGCAATCAGCCCCAGCATTTT
TRBJ1-6 | TRBD1 | NA | TRBV2 | CASSRDRGSPLHF | TGTGCCAGCAGCAGAGACAGGGGTTCACCCCTCCACTTT
TRBJ1-4 | TRBD1 | NA | TRBV19 | CASSVQGAHEKLFF | TGTGCCAGTAGTGTCCAGGGGGCCCATGAAAAACTGTTTTTT
TRBJ2-7 | TRBD1 | few | TRBV6-5 | CASSPDRERYEQYF | TGTGCCAGCAGTCCGGACAGGGAGCGGTACGAGCAGTACTTC
TRBJ1-1 | NA | NA | TRBV29-1 | CSAQWRGMNTEAFF | TGCAGCGCCCAGTGGCGGGGGATGAACACTGAAGCTTTCTTT
TRBJ2-2 | NA | NA | TRBV10-1 | CASSDRSTGELFF | TGCGCCAGCAGCGACAGGAGCACCGGGGAGCTGTTTTTT